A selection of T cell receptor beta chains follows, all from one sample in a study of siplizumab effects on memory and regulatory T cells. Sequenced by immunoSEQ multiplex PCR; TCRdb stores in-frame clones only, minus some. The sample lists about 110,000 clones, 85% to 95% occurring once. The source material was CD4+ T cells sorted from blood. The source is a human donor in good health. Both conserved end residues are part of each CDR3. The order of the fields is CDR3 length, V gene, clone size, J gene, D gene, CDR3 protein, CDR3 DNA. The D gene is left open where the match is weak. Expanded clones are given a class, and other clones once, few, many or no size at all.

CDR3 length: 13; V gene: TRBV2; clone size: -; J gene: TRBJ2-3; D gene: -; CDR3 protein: CASSEARSYTQYF; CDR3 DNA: TGTGCCAGCAGTGAAGCGCGGAGCTATACGCAGTATTTT
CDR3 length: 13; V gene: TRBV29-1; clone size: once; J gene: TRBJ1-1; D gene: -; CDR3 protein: CSVGLGRLAEAFF; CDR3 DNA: TGCAGCGTTGGACTGGGAAGGCTCGCTGAAGCTTTCTTT
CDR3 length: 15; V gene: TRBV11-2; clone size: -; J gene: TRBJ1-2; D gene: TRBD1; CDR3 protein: CASSPTGTGVGGYTF; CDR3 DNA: TGTGCCAGCAGCCCAACGGGGACAGGGGTCGGTGGCTACACCTTC
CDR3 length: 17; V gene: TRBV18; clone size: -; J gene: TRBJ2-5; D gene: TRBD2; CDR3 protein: CASSPLSLAGTGETQYF; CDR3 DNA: TGTGCCAGCTCACCACTCTCCCTAGCGGGAACTGGAGAGACCCAGTACTTC
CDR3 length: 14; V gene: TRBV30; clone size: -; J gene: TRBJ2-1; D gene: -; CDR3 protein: CAWKLGTDYNEQFF; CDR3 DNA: TGTGCCTGGAAATTGGGGACGGATTACAATGAGCAGTTCTTC
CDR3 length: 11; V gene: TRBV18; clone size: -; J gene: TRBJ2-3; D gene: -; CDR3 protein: CASSPSGTQYF; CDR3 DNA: TGTGCCAGCTCACCCTCGGGTACGCAGTATTTT
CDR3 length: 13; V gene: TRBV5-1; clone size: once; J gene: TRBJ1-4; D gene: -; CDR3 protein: CASSITTNEKLFF; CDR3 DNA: TGCGCCAGCAGCATAACAACTAATGAAAAACTGTTTTTT
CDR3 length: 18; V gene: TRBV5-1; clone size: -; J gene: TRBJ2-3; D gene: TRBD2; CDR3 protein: CASSLGRTSGTSTDTQYF; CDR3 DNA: TGCGCCAGCAGCTTGGGCCGAACTAGCGGGACTAGCACAGATACGCAGTATTTT
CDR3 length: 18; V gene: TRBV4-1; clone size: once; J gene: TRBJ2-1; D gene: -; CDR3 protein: CASSHDESGPRLYNEQFF; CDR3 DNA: TGCGCCAGCAGCCATGATGAGTCGGGACCGAGACTCTACAATGAGCAGTTCTTC
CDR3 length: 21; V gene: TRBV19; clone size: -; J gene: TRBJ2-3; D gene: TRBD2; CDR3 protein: CASSIDWLGLAAVSSTDTQYF; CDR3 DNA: TGTGCCAGTAGTATAGATTGGCTGGGACTAGCGGCTGTCTCTAGCACAGATACGCAGTATTTT
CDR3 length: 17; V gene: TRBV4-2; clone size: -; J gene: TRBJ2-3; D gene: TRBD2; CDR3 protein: CASKMTSGRGSTDTQYF; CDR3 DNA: TGTGCCAGCAAAATGACTAGCGGGAGAGGTAGCACAGATACGCAGTATTTT
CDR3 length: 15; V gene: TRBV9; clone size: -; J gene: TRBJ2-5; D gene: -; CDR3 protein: CASSVDSGAGETQYF; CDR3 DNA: TGTGCCAGCAGCGTAGATTCCGGGGCAGGAGAGACCCAGTACTTC
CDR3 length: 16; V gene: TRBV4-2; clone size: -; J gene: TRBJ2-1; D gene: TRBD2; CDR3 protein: CASSQETSGGAGEQFF; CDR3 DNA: TGTGCCAGCAGCCAAGAGACTAGCGGGGGGGCGGGTGAGCAGTTCTTC
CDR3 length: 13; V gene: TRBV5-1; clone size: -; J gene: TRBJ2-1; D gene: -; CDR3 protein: CASSLVGNNEQFF; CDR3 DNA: TGCGCCAGCAGCTTGGTTGGGAACAATGAGCAGTTCTTC
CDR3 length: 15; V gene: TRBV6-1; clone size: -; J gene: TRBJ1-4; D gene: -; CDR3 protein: CASRYIDGSNEKLFF; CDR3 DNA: TGTGCCAGCAGATATATTGACGGTAGTAATGAAAAACTGTTTTTT
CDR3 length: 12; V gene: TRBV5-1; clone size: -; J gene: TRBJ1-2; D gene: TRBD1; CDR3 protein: CASSRQGDGYTF; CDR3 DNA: TGCGCCAGCAGTCGACAGGGGGATGGCTACACCTTC
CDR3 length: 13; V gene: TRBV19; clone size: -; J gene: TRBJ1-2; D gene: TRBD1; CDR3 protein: CASSPTGVVGYTF; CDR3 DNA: TGTGCCAGTAGCCCGACAGGGGTGGTCGGCTACACCTTC
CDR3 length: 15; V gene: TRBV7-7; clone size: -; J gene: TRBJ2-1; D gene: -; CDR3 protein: CASSDKVGPRNEQFF; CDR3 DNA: TGTGCTAGCAGCGACAAGGTCGGCCCTAGGAATGAGCAGTTCTTC
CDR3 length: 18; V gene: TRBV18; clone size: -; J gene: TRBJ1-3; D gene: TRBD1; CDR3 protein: CASSPTVGQAFSGNTIYF; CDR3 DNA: TGTGCCAGCTCACCGACGGTGGGACAGGCCTTCTCTGGAAACACCATATATTTT
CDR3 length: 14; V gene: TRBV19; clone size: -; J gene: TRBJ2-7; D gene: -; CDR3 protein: CASSISGRAGEQYF; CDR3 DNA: TGTGCCAGTAGTATATCCGGCAGGGCTGGCGAGCAGTACTTC
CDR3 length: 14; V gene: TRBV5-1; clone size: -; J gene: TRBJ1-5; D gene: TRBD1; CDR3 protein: CASSWGTGGQPQHF; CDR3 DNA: TGCGCCAGCAGCTGGGGGACAGGGGGTCAGCCCCAGCATTTT
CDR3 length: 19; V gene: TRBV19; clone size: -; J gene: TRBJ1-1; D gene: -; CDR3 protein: CASSIASQGRYLLNTEAFF; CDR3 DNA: TGTGCCAGTAGTATAGCCTCACAGGGCCGATACCTATTGAACACTGAAGCTTTCTTT
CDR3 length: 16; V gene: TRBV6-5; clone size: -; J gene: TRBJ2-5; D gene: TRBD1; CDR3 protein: CASSYSATGGWETQYF; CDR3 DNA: TGTGCCAGCAGTTACTCGGCAACAGGGGGCTGGGAGACCCAGTACTTC
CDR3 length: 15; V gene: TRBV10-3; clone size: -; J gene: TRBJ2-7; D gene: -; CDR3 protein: CAISEPSNAGNEQYF; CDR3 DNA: TGTGCCATCAGTGAGCCGTCGAACGCGGGGAACGAGCAGTACTTC
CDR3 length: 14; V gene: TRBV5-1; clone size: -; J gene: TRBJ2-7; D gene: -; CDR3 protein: CASSLLGISYEQYF; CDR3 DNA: TGCGCCAGCAGCTTGCTTGGGATCTCCTACGAGCAGTACTTC
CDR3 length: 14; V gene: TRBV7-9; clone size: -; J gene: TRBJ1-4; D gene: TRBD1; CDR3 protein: CASTNRQGSEKLFF; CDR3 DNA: TGTGCCAGCACCAATCGACAGGGGAGTGAAAAACTGTTTTTT
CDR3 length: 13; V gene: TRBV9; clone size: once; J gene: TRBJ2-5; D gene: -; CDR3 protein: CASSVGTEETQYF; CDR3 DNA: TGTGCCAGCAGCGTAGGGACGGAAGAGACCCAGTACTTC
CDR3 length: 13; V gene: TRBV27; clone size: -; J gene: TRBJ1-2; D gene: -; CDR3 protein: CASTATGSYGYTF; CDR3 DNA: TGTGCCAGCACCGCCACAGGGAGCTATGGCTACACCTTC
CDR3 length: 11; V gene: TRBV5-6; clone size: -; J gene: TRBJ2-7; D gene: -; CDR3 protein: CASSSLREQYF; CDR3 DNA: TGTGCCAGCAGCTCCCTACGGGAGCAGTACTTC
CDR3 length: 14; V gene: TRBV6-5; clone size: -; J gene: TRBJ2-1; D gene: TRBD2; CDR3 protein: CASSQLAGGYEQFF; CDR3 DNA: TGTGCCAGCAGTCAACTAGCGGGAGGGTATGAGCAGTTCTTC
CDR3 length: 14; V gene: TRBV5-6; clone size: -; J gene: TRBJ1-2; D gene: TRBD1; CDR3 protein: CASRRTGQSYGYTF; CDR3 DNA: TGTGCCAGCAGAAGGACAGGGCAGAGCTATGGCTACACCTTC
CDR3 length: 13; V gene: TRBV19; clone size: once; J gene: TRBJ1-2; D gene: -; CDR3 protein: CASRRGVDYGYTF; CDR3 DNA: TGTGCCAGCCGACGAGGAGTAGACTATGGCTACACCTTC
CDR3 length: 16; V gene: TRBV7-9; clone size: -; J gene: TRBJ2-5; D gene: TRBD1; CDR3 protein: CASSFATGGRGETQYF; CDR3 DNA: TGTGCCAGCAGCTTTGCTACAGGGGGCAGGGGAGAGACCCAGTACTTC
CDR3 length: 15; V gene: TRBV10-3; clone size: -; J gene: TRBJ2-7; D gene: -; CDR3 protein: CAISDRGGLSYEQYF; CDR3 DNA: TGTGCCATCAGTGACCGCGGGGGCCTATCCTACGAGCAGTACTTC
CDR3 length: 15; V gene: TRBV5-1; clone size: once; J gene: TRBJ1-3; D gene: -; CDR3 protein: CASSLEPGSGNTIYF; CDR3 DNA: TGCGCCAGCAGCTTGGAGCCGGGATCCGGAAACACCATATATTTT
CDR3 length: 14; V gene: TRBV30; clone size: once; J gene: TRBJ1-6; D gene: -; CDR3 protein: CAWSVGRGNSPLHF; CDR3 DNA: TGTGCCTGGAGTGTCGGCAGGGGTAATTCACCCCTCCACTTT
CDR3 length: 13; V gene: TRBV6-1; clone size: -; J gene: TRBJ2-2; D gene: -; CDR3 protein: CASSALSPGELFF; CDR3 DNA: TGTGCCAGCAGTGCACTGTCCCCCGGGGAGCTGTTTTTT
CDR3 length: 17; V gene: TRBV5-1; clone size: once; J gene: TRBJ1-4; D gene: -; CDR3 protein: CASSSLVGGSTNEKLFF; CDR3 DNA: TGCGCCAGCAGCTCGTTGGTGGGGGGAAGCACTAATGAAAAACTGTTTTTT
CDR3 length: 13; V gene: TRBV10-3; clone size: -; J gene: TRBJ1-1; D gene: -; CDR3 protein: CAISDRVNTEAFF; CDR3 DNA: TGTGCCATCAGTGACCGAGTGAACACTGAAGCTTTCTTT